This TCR beta chain emerged from a study of blood T cell repertoires in COVID-19. Study details: COVID-19 samples, acute and convalescent, were from the United States, Italy and Spain. T cells, B-cell-depleted T cells, or PBMCs provided the cDNA or gDNA that served as material.

In the authors' workflow: Counts of nucleated cells, estimated from reference gene primer amplification, were obtained. Sequenced by immunoSEQ multiplex PCR; TCRdb stores in-frame clones only, minus some. Clone size and the V and J calls come from that table; the DNA yielded D and trimming. The sample contains more than 250,000 clones, roughly 91% of which appear only once. The V gene's germline CDR1 is SGHDT and CDR2 YYEEEE. The CDR3 totals 14 residues. The ends were cut back, 4 bases at V and 9 bases at J, with 14 bases in the middle. This TCR derives from a man aged 45-65 years with active or convalescent COVID-19. This chain joins TRBV5-6 and TRBJ1-6, with a tentative D call TRBD1 (5 bases). The material sequenced was peripheral blood. CDR3 DNA: TGTGCCAGCAGCCCCCTACAGGAGGGTTCACCCCTCCACTTT. It codes for CASSPLQEGSPLHF.